The 2 T cell receptor beta chains below were found in one sample sequenced in a study of cytomegalovirus exposure and HLA in healthy donors. This PCR relied on a set of 60 Vbeta primers and 13 Jbeta primers. Clones were sequenced by immunoSEQ multiplex PCR, and TCRdb holds only the in-frame ones, with some missing. The sample has under 200,000 clones, approximately 76% seen once; the top ten hold around 5%. The specimen sequenced was PBMCs. The receptors derive from a woman between 18 and 29 years old in good health and CMV-seropositive.

The chain is built from TRBV27 and TRBJ2-3; D may be TRBD1 (7 bases). The CDR3 totals 13 residues. The V gene's germline CDR1 is MNHEY and CDR2 SMNVEV (reference sequence). V was pared by 3 bases and J by 6 bases, with 10 bases between. CDR3 sequence reads: CASSFPGGDTQYF. CDR3 sequence (DNA): TGTGCCAGCAGTTTCCCAGGGGGGGATACGCAGTATTTT.

The CDR3 sequence: CASSITGLSEKLFF. The CDR3 DNA sequence: TGTGCCAGCAGCATCACAGGGTTGAGTGAAAAACTGTTTTTT. This chain links TRBV5-4 with TRBJ1-4, with D possibly being TRBD1 (6 bases). This CDR3 is built from 14 residues. Trimming removed 4 bases from V and 7 bases from J, with 14 bases in between. CDR1 is SGHNT, CDR2 YYREEE, per germline (reference sequence).